These 27 T cell receptor beta chains came from one sample sequenced in a study of blood T cell repertoires in COVID-19. The assay was immunoSEQ multiplex PCR, and TCRdb's table has in-frame clones only and misses some. The data hold around 190,000 clones, with 85% observed a single time. Sequenced input: peripheral blood. The receptors were sampled from a woman aged 55 to 70 with acute or convalescent COVID-19.

J is TRBJ1-3 and V is TRBV30, with 10 bases identical to TRBD1. The V gene's germline CDR1 is GTSNPN and CDR2 SVGIG (reference sequence). The CDR3 loop spans 14 amino acids. The junction had 2 bases not matched to a gene; V was cut back by 1 base and J by 5 bases. The CDR3 protein is CAWSGGQGRNTIYF. The CDR3 DNA sequence: TGTGCCTGGAGTGGGGGACAGGGGCGAAACACCATATATTTT.

The chain recombines TRBV3-1 (or the pseudogene TRBV3-2) with TRBJ2-3; TRBD2 aligns across 11 bases. After removal of 4 bases from V and 1 base from J, the junction contained 4 bases not matched to a gene. The germline gives CDR1 LGHDT, CDR2 YNNKEL (reference sequence). The CDR3 totals 16 residues. The CDR3 is CASSRRLAGRTDTQYF. Written as DNA, the CDR3 is TGTGCCAGCAGCCGTCGACTAGCGGGGCGCACAGATACGCAGTATTTT.

The chain is built from TRBV11-3 and TRBJ2-1, with a weak D call TRBD2 (6 bases). Trimming left V 2 bases short and J 7 bases short, with 9 bases between. Germline V gene lookup returns CDR1 SGHNT and CDR2 YENEEA. The CDR3 loop spans 13 amino acids. The CDR3 loop reads CASSLHRGNEQFF. The CDR3 DNA is TGTGCCAGCAGCTTACATCGGGGGAATGAGCAGTTCTTC. The full variable domain, completed using reference TRBV11-3 and TRBJ2-1, is EAGVVQSPRYKIIEKKQPVAFWCNPISGHNTLYWYLQNLGQGPELLIRYENEEAVDDSQLPKDRFSAERLKGVDSTLKIQPAELGDSAVYLCASSLHRGNEQFFGPGTRLTVL.

The chain joins TRBV10-1 to TRBJ2-1, with 10 bases that match TRBD1. The CDR3 has 14 amino acids. The trim removed 3 bases at V and 8 bases at J, leaving 4 bases unmatched. The germline V gene encodes CDR1 WNHNN and CDR2 SYGVQD (reference sequence). CDR3 DNA sequence: TGCGCCAGCAGTGATGGGACAGGGGAGGATGAGCAGTTCTTC. Its protein is CASSDGTGEDEQFF.

The genes are TRBV3-1 (or the pseudogene TRBV3-2) and TRBJ1-6; D is uncertain. CDR3 length: 15 residues. Deletions cut 0 bases from V and 5 bases from J, with 8 bases between. The germline gives CDR1 LGHDT, CDR2 YNNKEL (reference sequence). The CDR3 nucleotides read TGTGCCAGCAGCCAAGACAGGAACAATAATTCACCCCTCCACTTT. Its protein product is CASSQDRNNNSPLHF.

The gene calls are TRBV19 and TRBJ1-2, with D hard to call. CDR1 is LNHDA, CDR2 SQIVND, per germline (reference sequence). The CDR3 is 11 amino acids. Between the trimmed V and J ends, which lost 8 bases and 3 bases, there was a span of 7 bases. This CDR3 is CASGDDYGYTF. As DNA, the CDR3 is TGTGCCAGTGGAGATGACTATGGCTACACCTTC.

The chain carries TRBV28 and TRBJ2-3; 9 bases map to TRBD2. The CDR3 contains 16 residues. V lost 4 bases, J lost 4 bases, and 9 bases stayed unmatched. Germline-derived CDR1 and CDR2 are MDHEN and SYDVKM. Here the CDR3 DNA reads TGTGCCAGCAGTTCGACTAGCGGTCCTCATCCAGATACGCAGTATTTT. Its protein product is CASSSTSGPHPDTQYF.

The rearrangement links TRBV5-4 to TRBJ2-5, with D tentatively TRBD1 (6 bases). Germline lookup yields CDR1 SGHNT and CDR2 YYREEE (reference sequence). The V and J ends lost 3 bases and 5 bases respectively, with 17 bases between them. This CDR3 comprises 15 residues. The CDR3 sequence: CASSSAGTWKETQYF. CDR3 DNA sequence: TGTGCCAGCAGCTCCGCCGGGACATGGAAGGAGACCCAGTACTTC.

This clone was counted once. The J gene is TRBJ2-7, the V gene TRBV3-1 (or the pseudogene TRBV3-2); D possibly corresponds to TRBD1 (6 bases). The CDR3 covers 14 residues. Per germline, CDR1 LGHDT and CDR2 YNNKEL (reference sequence). V shed 6 bases and J shed 3 bases, with 15 bases lying between them. Here the CDR3 reads CASSYGQPNYEQYF. Here the CDR3 DNA reads TGTGCCAGCAGTTACGGACAGCCGAACTACGAGCAGTACTTC.

The rearrangement uses TRBV6-5 and TRBJ1-1; TRBD1 matches at 7 bases. The CDR3 is 15 amino acids. Germline V lookup: CDR1 MNHEY, CDR2 SVGAGI. J lost 4 bases, V lost 2 bases, and 7 bases had no gene match. CDR3 sequence (DNA): TGTGCCAGCAGTTACGAGGGGGCAGGTTTCACTGAAGCTTTCTTT. This sequence encodes CASSYEGAGFTEAFF.

This sequence joins TRBV6-5 and TRBJ1-2, with D unresolved. The germline V gene has CDR1 MNHEY and CDR2 SVGAGI. Trimming cost V 6 bases and J 0 bases, with 11 bases left between them. The CDR3 has 14 amino acids. The CDR3 sequence is CASRDPGTNYGYTF. In nucleotides, the CDR3 is TGTGCCAGCAGGGACCCGGGAACTAACTATGGCTACACCTTC.

The V and J genes are TRBV2 and TRBJ1-2; maybe TRBD1 (6 bases). Germline CDR1 reads SNHLY; CDR2 reads FYNNEI. The CDR3 loop spans 13 amino acids. The ends were cut back, 10 bases at V and 0 bases at J, with 12 bases in the middle. The CDR3 DNA sequence: TGTGCCACAGGACAGAGCCCTAACTATGGCTACACCTTC. It yields the protein CATGQSPNYGYTF.

Details on this clone: One end of the junction varies from germline; a read error may be responsible. The chain couples TRBV4-1 to TRBJ1-1; D ambiguous. Germline V gives CDR1 MGHRA, CDR2 YSYEKL. This CDR3 spans 12 amino acids. CDR3 in amino acids: CASSQDQDPGVF. DNA of the CDR3: TGCGCCAGCAGCCAAGATCAGGATCCGGGAGTCTTT.

This sequence joins TRBV7-2 and TRBJ1-2; D gene uncertain. The germline V gene has CDR1 SGHTA and CDR2 FQGNSA. Trimming cost V 2 bases and J 2 bases, with 6 bases left between them. The CDR3 has 13 amino acids. The CDR3: CASSLHGNYGYTF. CDR3 in DNA: TGTGCCAGCAGCTTACACGGGAACTATGGCTACACCTTC.

This chain links TRBV5-5 with TRBJ1-1; D remains unclear. V shed 2 bases and J shed 11 bases, with 10 bases lying between them. Per the germline V gene, CDR1 is SGHKS and CDR2 is YYEKEE (reference sequence). The CDR3 is 11 amino acids. CDR3 sequence reads: CASSFETSAFF. The CDR3 DNA sequence: TGTGCCAGCAGCTTCGAGACTTCTGCTTTCTTT.

This clone occurred once. The V call is TRBV11-2, the J call TRBJ1-2; D is unresolved. CDR1 and CDR2 (germline): SGHAT, FQNNGV. Trimming stripped 4 bases from V and 5 bases from J, with 8 bases between. There are 12 residues in the CDR3. As DNA, the CDR3 is TGTGCCAGCAGCTCCACCGGGTATGGCTACACCTTC. Amino acid sequence: CASSSTGYGYTF.

This clone came up many times. V and J are TRBV6-5 and TRBJ1-5; a possible D gene is TRBD1 (5 bases). With 6 bases removed from V and 0 bases from J, the gap between germline ends came to 12 bases. Looked up from germline, CDR1 is MNHEY and CDR2 is SVGAGI. CDR3 length: 15 amino acids. The CDR3 nucleotides read TGTGCCAGCAGGGGGGGACTGTATAGCAATCAGCCCCAGCATTTT. Translation gives CASRGGLYSNQPQHF.

The chain has TRBV19 and TRBJ1-1, with 7 positions matching TRBD1. CDR1 and CDR2 from the germline V gene are LNHDA and SQIVND (reference sequence). CDR3 size: 15 residues. Unmatched junction bases numbered 1, after V lost 0 bases and J lost 0 bases. DNA of the CDR3: TGTGCCAGTAGTATAGAAGGGACAGTGAACACTGAAGCTTTCTTT. Translated, it gives CASSIEGTVNTEAFF.

V usage is TRBV6-4 and J usage is TRBJ2-2; D is perhaps TRBD2 (5 bases). V lost 6 bases and J 0 bases, leaving 8 bases between the germline ends. CDR1 and CDR2 (germline): MRHNA, SNTAGT. The CDR3 extends over 14 amino acids. CDR3 in amino acids: CASSQTTNTGELFF. DNA of the CDR3: TGTGCCAGCAGCCAGACTACGAACACCGGGGAGCTGTTTTTT.

This clone was detected a few times. The J gene is TRBJ1-1, the V gene TRBV10-3; the D gene is possibly TRBD1 (5 bases). Trimming removed 4 bases from V and 2 bases from J, with 8 bases in between. Germline V lookup: CDR1 ENHRY, CDR2 SYGVKD. The CDR3 sequence is 13 residues long. CDR3 loop: CAISVGGNTEAFF. The CDR3 region has the DNA TGTGCCATCAGTGTCGGGGGAAACACTGAAGCTTTCTTT.

The J gene is TRBJ1-3, the V gene TRBV2, with 10 bases fitting TRBD1. V lost 5 bases and J lost 0; bases outside the gene matches: 4. The CDR3 has 16 residues. CDR1 is SNHLY, CDR2 FYNNEI, per germline. The chain's CDR3 is CASSRDRGLSGNTIYF. The CDR3, as DNA: TGTGCCAGCAGTCGGGACAGGGGACTCTCTGGAAACACCATATATTTT. The full variable domain, completed using reference TRBV2 and TRBJ1-3, is EPEVTQTPSHQVTQMGQEVILRCVPISNHLYFYWYRQILGQKVEFLVSFYNNEISEKSEIFDDQFSVERPDGSNFTLKIRSTKLEDSAMYFCASSRDRGLSGNTIYFGEGSWLTVV.

J is TRBJ2-3 and V is TRBV24-1; TRBD1 might be the D (6 bases). This CDR3 contains 16 residues. Germline-derived CDR1 and CDR2 are KGHDR and SFDVKD. V was cut by 0 bases and J by 0 bases, with 9 bases left in between. DNA of the CDR3: TGTGCCACCAGTGATTTGCCAGGGGCTAGCACAGATACGCAGTATTTT. Translation: CATSDLPGASTDTQYF.

V usage is TRBV6-5 and J usage is TRBJ2-3; D remains unclear. The CDR3 loop spans 15 amino acids. The germline V gene has CDR1 MNHEY and CDR2 SVGAGI. V dropped 8 bases and J dropped 4 bases, with 19 bases sitting between them. This CDR3 is CASRPSGAFPDTQYF. The CDR3 region has the DNA TGTGCCAGCCGCCCGTCAGGCGCTTTTCCAGATACGCAGTATTTT.

The rearrangement links TRBV5-5 to TRBJ2-5; D may be TRBD1 (6 bases). The V and J ends lost 0 bases and 5 bases respectively, with 14 bases between them. This CDR3 spans 15 amino acids. CDR1 SGHKS and CDR2 YYEKEE come from the germline V gene (reference sequence). This chain's CDR3 is CASSLDQGLWETQYF. The DNA of the CDR3 is TGTGCCAGCAGCTTGGACCAGGGGTTGTGGGAGACCCAGTACTTC.

V is TRBV5-1 and J is TRBJ2-7, with 13 bases fitting TRBD2. V was clipped by 4 bases and J by 5 bases; unmatched bases: 6. This CDR3 contains 15 residues. Germline CDR1 reads SGHRS; CDR2 reads YFSETQ. Here the CDR3 reads CASSVSGTSGNEQYF. CDR3 sequence (DNA): TGCGCCAGCAGCGTTTCCGGGACTAGCGGGAACGAGCAGTACTTC. The full variable domain, in which reference TRBV5-1 and TRBJ2-7 provide the parts outside the CDR3, is KAGVTQTPRYLIKTRGQQVTLSCSPISGHRSVSWYQQTPGQGLQFLFEYFSETQRNKGNFPGRFSGRQFSNSRSEMNVSTLELGDSALYLCASSVSGTSGNEQYFGPGTRLTVT.

The count of this clone is one. The chain combines TRBV24-1 with TRBJ2-2; D possibly corresponds to TRBD1 (6 bases). V was shortened by 11 bases and J by 0 bases, with 9 bases between the two germline ends. CDR1 KGHDR and CDR2 SFDVKD come from the germline V gene. This CDR3 contains 13 residues. The CDR3 DNA sequence: TGTGCCATCGGGACACCGAACACCGGGGAGCTGTTTTTT. Amino acid sequence: CAIGTPNTGELFF.

The gene calls are TRBV5-1 and TRBJ2-3; 10 bases are a match to TRBD2. Germline CDR1 is SGHRS and CDR2 is YFSETQ. The CDR3 contains 15 residues. V lost 5 bases and J lost 0; bases outside the gene matches: 3. The CDR3 sequence: CASRVAGGSTDTQYF. DNA for the CDR3: TGCGCCAGCAGGGTAGCGGGAGGTAGCACAGATACGCAGTATTTT.